This T cell receptor (beta chain) was obtained from a study of blood T cell repertoires in COVID-19. In the study overall: Samples taken during acute and convalescent COVID-19 were collected in the United States, Italy and Spain. PBMCs, B-cell-depleted T cells, or T cells were the source of the cDNA or gDNA that made up the material.

Germline V gives CDR1 SGHVS, CDR2 FNYEAQ. The V gene end was trimmed by 5 bases and the J gene end by 4 bases; junction bases not matched to a gene: 10. The CDR3 runs to 16 residues. Per the authors' pipeline: Amplifying reference gene primers gave estimates of nucleated cell counts. Libraries were prepared by immunoSEQ multiplex PCR; TCRdb keeps only in-frame clonotypes and omits some of them. D and trimming were read from the DNA, whereas the V and J calls and clone size are those reported in that table. The sample records some 100,000 clones, approximately 79% being singletons. A Seattle source enrolled patients during active infection and followed them longitudinally.

Sequencing was done on a sample of peripheral blood. This sequence joins TRBV7-6 and TRBJ2-2; TRBD2 matches 7 bases. This receptor was taken from a man aged 65-85 years with COVID-19, enrolled during active disease. CDR3 DNA: TGTGCCAGCAGCCCCCTCGGTGGCGGGGGCACCGGGGAGCTGTTTTTT. Its protein product is CASSPLGGGGTGELFF.